This T cell receptor beta chain was observed in a study of naive and memory T cell subsets. Per the germline V gene, CDR1 is LNHDA and CDR2 is SQIVND (reference sequence). V lost 4 bases and J 5 bases, leaving 6 bases between the germline ends. The CDR3 is made up of 12 amino acids. Both TRBC1 and TRBC2 were covered by a beta constant-region primer of two equimolar oligonucleotides. Ligated cDNA was amplified by four rounds of PCR with nested alpha and beta constant-region primers and SP2. TCRdb called the UMI-ligation and nested PCR reads again in MiXCR, with one record for every CDR3 protein. The sample contains around 29,000 distinct CDR3 sequences, around a sixth of which appear only once. This clonotype was counted only a few times.

The clonotype was recovered from a human donor in good health. Material: effector memory CD4+ T cells from blood. Subset defined: effector memory, CD45RA- CD27-. The V gene is TRBV19, the J gene TRBJ1-5, with a tentative D call TRBD1 (5 bases). The CDR3 here is CASSTGYQPQHF. CDR3 DNA: TGTGCCAGTAGTACAGGGTATCAGCCCCAGCATTTT. Full variable domain (outside the CDR3, taken from reference TRBV19 and TRBJ1-5): DGGITQSPKYLFRKEGQNVTLSCEQNLNHDAMYWYRQDPGQGLRLIYYSQIVNDFQKGDIAEGYSVSREKKESFPLTVTSAQKNPTAFYLCASSTGYQPQHFGDGTRLSIL.